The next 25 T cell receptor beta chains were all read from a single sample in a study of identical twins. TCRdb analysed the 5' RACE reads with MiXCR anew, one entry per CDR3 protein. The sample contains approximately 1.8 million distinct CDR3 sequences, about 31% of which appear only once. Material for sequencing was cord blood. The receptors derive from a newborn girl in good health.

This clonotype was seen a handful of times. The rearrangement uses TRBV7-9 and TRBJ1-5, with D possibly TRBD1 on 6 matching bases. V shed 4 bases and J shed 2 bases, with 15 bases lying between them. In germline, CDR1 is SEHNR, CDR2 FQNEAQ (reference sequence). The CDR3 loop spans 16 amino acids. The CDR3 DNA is TGTGCCAGCAGCTCTACCAAGGGGGGGGGCAATCAGCCCCAGCATTTT. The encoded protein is CASSSTKGGGNQPQHF.

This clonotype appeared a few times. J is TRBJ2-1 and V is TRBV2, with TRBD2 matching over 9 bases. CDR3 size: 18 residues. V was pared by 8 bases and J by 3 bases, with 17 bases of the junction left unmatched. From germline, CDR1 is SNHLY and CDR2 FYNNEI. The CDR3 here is CASFNRVIAGEVYNEQFF. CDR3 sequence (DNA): TGTGCCAGCTTTAACAGGGTAATAGCGGGAGAGGTCTACAATGAGCAGTTCTTC.

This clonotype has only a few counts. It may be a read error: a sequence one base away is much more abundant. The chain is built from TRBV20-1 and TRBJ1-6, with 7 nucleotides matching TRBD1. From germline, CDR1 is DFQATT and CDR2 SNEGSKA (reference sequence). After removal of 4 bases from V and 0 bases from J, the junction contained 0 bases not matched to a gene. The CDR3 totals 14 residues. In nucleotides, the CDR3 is TGCAGTGCTACAGGGGGCTCCTATAATTCACCCCTCCACTTT. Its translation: CSATGGSYNSPLHF.

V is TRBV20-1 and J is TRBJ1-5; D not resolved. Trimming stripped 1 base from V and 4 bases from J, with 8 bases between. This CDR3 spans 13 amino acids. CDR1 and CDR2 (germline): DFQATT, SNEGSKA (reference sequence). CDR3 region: CSARGTFNQPQHF. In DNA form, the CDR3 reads TGCAGTGCTAGAGGGACGTTTAATCAGCCCCAGCATTTT.

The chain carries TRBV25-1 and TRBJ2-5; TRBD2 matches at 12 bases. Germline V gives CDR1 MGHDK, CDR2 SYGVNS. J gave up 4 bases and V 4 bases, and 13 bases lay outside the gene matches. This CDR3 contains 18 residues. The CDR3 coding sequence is TGTGCCAGCAGTGTGGGACTAGCGGGCTTCTACTATGGAGAGACCCAGTACTTC. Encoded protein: CASSVGLAGFYYGETQYF.

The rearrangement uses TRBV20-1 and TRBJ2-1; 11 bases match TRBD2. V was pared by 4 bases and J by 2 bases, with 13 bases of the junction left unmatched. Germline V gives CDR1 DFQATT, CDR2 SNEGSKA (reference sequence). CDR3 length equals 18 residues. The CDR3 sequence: CSANPRPPGLAAYNEQFF. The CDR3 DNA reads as TGCAGTGCTAACCCACGCCCCCCGGGACTAGCGGCCTACAATGAGCAGTTCTTC.

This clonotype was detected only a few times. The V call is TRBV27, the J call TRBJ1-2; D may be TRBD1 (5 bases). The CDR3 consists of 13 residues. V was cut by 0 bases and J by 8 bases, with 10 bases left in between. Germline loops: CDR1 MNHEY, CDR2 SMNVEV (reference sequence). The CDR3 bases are TGTGCCAGCAGTTTATCGGCAGGGAGAGGCTACACCTTC. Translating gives CASSLSAGRGYTF.

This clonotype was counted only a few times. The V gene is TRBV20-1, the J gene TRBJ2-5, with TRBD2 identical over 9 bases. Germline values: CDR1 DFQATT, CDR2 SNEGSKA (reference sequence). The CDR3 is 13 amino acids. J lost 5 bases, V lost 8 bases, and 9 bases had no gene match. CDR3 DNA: TGCAGTTTCGGGACTAGCATTTATGAGACCCAGTACTTC. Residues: CSFGTSIYETQYF.

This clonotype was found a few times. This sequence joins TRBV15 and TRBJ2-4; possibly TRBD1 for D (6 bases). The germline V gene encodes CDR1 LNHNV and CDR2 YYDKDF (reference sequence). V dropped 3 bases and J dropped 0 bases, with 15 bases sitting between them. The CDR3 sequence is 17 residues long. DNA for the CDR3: TGTGCCACCAGCAGGGTACAGGGCCCTTTAGCCAAAAACATTCAGTACTTC. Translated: CATSRVQGPLAKNIQYF.

The CDR3 nucleotides read TGCGCCAGCAGCCAACAGGGAGATGGAAACACCATATATTTT. It encodes CASSQQGDGNTIYF. The chain uses TRBV5-1 and TRBJ1-3, with TRBD1 as a possible D gene (6 bases). CDR1 and CDR2 (germline): SGHRS, YFSETQ. This CDR3 comprises 14 residues. The V gene lost 4 bases and the J gene lost 3 bases, with 11 bases spanning the gap.

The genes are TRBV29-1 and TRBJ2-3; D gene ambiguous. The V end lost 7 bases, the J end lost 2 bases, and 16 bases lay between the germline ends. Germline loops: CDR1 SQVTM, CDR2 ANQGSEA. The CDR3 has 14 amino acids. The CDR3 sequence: CSAVTLSNTDTQYF. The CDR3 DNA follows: TGCAGCGCTGTGACCCTTTCCAACACAGATACGCAGTATTTT.

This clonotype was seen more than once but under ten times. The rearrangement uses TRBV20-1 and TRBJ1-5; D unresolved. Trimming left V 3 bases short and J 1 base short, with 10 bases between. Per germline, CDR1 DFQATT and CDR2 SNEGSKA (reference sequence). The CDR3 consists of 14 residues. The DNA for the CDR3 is TGCAGTGCTAGGGCCATGTGGAGCAATCAGCCCCAGCATTTT. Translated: CSARAMWSNQPQHF.

This CDR3 is CASSLNAGGNQPQHF. The CDR3 nucleotides are TGTGCCAGCAGTTTAAATGCAGGTGGAAATCAGCCCCAGCATTTT. The genes are TRBV12-3 or TRBV12-4 and TRBJ1-5, with D unresolved. V lost 2 bases to trimming and J lost 4 bases, with 12 bases between them. CDR3 length: 15 residues.

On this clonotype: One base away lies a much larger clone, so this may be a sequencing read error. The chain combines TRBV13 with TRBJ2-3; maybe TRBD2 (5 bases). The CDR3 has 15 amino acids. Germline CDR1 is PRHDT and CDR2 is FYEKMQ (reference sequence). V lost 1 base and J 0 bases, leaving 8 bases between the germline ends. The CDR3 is CASSLVWTSTDTQYF. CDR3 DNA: TGTGCCAGCAGCTTAGTCTGGACTAGCACAGATACGCAGTATTTT.

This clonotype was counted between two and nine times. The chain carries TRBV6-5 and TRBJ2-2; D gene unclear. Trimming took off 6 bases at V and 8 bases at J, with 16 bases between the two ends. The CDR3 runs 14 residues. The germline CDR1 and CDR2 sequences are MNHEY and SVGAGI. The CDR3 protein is CASRRGRQTGELFF. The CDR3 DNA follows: TGTGCCAGCAGACGAGGACGACAAACTGGGGAGCTGTTTTTT.

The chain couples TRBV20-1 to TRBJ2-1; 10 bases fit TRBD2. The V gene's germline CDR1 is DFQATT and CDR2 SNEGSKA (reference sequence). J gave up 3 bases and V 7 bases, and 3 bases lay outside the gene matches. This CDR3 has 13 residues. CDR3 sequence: CSGGTSDYNEQFF. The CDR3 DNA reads TGCAGTGGCGGGACTAGCGACTACAATGAGCAGTTCTTC.

The CDR3 here is CASSSTLAGAYNEQYF. CDR3 sequence (DNA): TGTGCCAGCAGCAGCACCCTAGCGGGAGCCTACAATGAGCAGTACTTC. V usage is TRBV13 and J usage is TRBJ2-1, with 10 bases identical to TRBD2. The end of the DNA aligns better with TRBJ2-7, so the J call may be wrong. CDR1 and CDR2 (germline): PRHDT, FYEKMQ (reference sequence). The CDR3 is made up of 16 amino acids.

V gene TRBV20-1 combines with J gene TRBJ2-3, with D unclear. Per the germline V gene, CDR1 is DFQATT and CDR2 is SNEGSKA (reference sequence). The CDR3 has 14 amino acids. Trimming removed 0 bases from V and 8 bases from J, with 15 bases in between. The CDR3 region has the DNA TGCAGTGCTAGAGATGACCTACCGCCGGGTACGCAGTATTTT. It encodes CSARDDLPPGTQYF.

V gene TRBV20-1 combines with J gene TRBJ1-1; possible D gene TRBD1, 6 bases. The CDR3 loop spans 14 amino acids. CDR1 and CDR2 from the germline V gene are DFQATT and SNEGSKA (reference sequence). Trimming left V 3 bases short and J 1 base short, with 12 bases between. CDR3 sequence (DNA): TGCAGTGCTAGTTCGGGAGGGGGGAACACTGAAGCTTTCTTT. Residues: CSASSGGGNTEAFF.

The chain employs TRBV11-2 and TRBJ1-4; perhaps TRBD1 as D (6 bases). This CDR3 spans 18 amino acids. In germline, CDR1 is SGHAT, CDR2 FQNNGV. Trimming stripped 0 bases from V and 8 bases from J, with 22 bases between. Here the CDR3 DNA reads TGTGCCAGCAGCTTAGATCCGGGCGGGCGGCAGGGGAAGGAAAAACTGTTTTTT. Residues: CASSLDPGGRQGKEKLFF.

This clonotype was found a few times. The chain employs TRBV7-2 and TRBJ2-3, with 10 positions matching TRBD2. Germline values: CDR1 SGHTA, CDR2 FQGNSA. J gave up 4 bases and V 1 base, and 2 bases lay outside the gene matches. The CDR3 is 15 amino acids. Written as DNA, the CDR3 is TGTGCCAGCAGCTTAGTTAGCGGGAGGTCAGATACGCAGTATTTT. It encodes CASSLVSGRSDTQYF.

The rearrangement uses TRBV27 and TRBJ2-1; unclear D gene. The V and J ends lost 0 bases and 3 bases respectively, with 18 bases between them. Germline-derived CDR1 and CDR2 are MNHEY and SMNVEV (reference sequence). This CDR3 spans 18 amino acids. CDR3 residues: CASSLSLALDTHYNEQFF. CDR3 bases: TGTGCCAGCAGTTTATCTCTCGCCCTTGACACCCACTACAATGAGCAGTTCTTC.

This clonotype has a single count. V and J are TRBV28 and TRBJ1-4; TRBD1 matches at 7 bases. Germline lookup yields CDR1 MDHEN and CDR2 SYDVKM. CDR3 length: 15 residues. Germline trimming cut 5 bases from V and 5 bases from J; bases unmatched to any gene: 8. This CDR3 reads CASSTRQGGNEKLFF. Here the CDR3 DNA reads TGTGCCAGCAGTACCCGACAGGGAGGAAATGAAAAACTGTTTTTT.

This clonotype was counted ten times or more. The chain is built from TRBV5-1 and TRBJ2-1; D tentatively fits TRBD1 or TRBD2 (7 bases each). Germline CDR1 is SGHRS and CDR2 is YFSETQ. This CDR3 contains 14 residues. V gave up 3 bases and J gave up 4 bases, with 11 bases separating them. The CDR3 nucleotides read TGCGCCAGCAGCTCCCAGGGGGGGTACAATGAGCAGTTCTTC. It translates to CASSSQGGYNEQFF.

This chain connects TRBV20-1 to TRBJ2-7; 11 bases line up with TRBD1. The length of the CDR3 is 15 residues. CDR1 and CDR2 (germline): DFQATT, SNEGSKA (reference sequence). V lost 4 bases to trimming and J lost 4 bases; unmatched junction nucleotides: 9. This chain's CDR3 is CSATDPGQGVYEQYF. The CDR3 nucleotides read TGCAGTGCTACCGACCCGGGACAGGGGGTTTACGAGCAGTACTTC.